These 9 T cell receptor beta chains originate from one sample sequenced in a study of blood T cell repertoires in COVID-19. The assay was immunoSEQ multiplex PCR, and TCRdb's table has in-frame clones only and misses some. The sample consists of about 340,000 clones, approximately 86% of them appearing once. The sequencing input was peripheral blood. The receptors here all came from a woman aged 60-75 years with COVID-19, enrolled during active disease.

Comment on this clone: Without the conserved terminal phenylalanine or tryptophan, this CDR3 likely stems from a read error. The chain uses TRBV18 and TRBJ1-2; possibly TRBD1 for D (6 bases). Germline V gives CDR1 KGHSH, CDR2 LQKENI. V was pared by 3 bases and J by 4 bases, with 15 bases between. The CDR3 is made up of 15 amino acids. The CDR3: CASSPSQGSGYGYTL. The DNA for the CDR3 is TGTGCCAGCTCACCGTCACAGGGATCGGGCTATGGCTACACCCTC.

The V gene is TRBV30, the J gene TRBJ1-3; TRBD1 might be the D (5 bases). This CDR3 has 13 residues. Germline-derived CDR1 and CDR2 are GTSNPN and SVGIG (reference sequence). V gave up 3 bases and J gave up 4 bases, with 10 bases separating them. CDR3 DNA sequence: TGTGCCTGGAGCCAGGGAACAGGAAACACCATATATTTT. It is translated as CAWSQGTGNTIYF. Filled out from reference TRBV30 and TRBJ1-3, the complete variable domain reads SQTIHQWPATLVQPVGSPLSLECTVEGTSNPNLYWYRQAAGRGLQLLFYSVGIGQISSEVPQNLSASRPQDRQFILSSKKLLLSDSGFYLCAWSQGTGNTIYFGEGSWLTVV.

The rearrangement links TRBV19 to TRBJ1-2, with 10 positions matching TRBD1. The CDR3 is 15 amino acids. Germline V gene lookup returns CDR1 LNHDA and CDR2 SQIVND (reference sequence). Losses at the gene ends were 4 bases for V and 2 bases for J; bases not matched to a gene: 4. The CDR3 is CASSRTGQGNYGYTF. The CDR3 bases are TGTGCCAGTAGTAGAACGGGACAGGGGAACTATGGCTACACCTTC.

This clone occurred a few times. The V and J genes are TRBV30 and TRBJ2-2; 7 nucleotides line up with TRBD1. CDR3 length: 14 amino acids. V gave up 3 bases and J gave up 7 bases; unmatched junction bases: 8. The germline V gene has CDR1 GTSNPN and CDR2 SVGIG (reference sequence). The CDR3 is CAWRIQGSIGELFF. CDR3 coding DNA: TGTGCCTGGAGGATACAGGGGTCCATCGGGGAGCTGTTTTTT. The variable domain in full, completed from reference TRBV30 and TRBJ2-2, reads SQTIHQWPATLVQPVGSPLSLECTVEGTSNPNLYWYRQAAGRGLQLLFYSVGIGQISSEVPQNLSASRPQDRQFILSSKKLLLSDSGFYLCAWRIQGSIGELFFGEGSRLTVL.

The V call is TRBV9, the J call TRBJ1-2, with D possibly being TRBD1 (5 bases). V lost 0 bases to trimming and J lost 0 bases, with 12 bases between them. The CDR3 is 16 residues long. CDR1 is SGDLS and CDR2 is YYNGEE in the germline V gene. The DNA for the CDR3 is TGTGCCAGCAGCGTAGCTTCAGACAGAGCTAACTATGGCTACACCTTC. Its protein is CASSVASDRANYGYTF. The full variable domain, its missing parts supplied by reference TRBV9 and TRBJ1-2, is DSGVTQTPKHLITATGQRVTLRCSPRSGDLSVYWYQQSLDQGLQFLIQYYNGEERAKGNILERFSAQQFPDLHSELNLSSLELGDSALYFCASSVASDRANYGYTFGSGTRLTVV.

The chain has TRBV30 and TRBJ1-6; 9 bases map to TRBD1. V dropped 6 bases and J dropped 7; count of bases not matched to a gene: 7. Germline V gene data show CDR1 as GTSNPN and CDR2 as SVGIG (reference sequence). The CDR3 runs to 14 residues. CDR3 residues: CACNRGLLNSPLHF. CDR3 bases: TGTGCCTGTAACAGGGGGCTTTTAAATTCACCCCTCCACTTT. The variable domain in full, completed from reference TRBV30 and TRBJ1-6, reads SQTIHQWPATLVQPVGSPLSLECTVEGTSNPNLYWYRQAAGRGLQLLFYSVGIGQISSEVPQNLSASRPQDRQFILSSKKLLLSDSGFYLCACNRGLLNSPLHFGNGTRLTVT.

This chain uses TRBV6-6 with TRBJ1-2; TRBD1 matches at 8 bases. Germline V gives CDR1 MNHNY, CDR2 SVGAGI (reference sequence). The CDR3 sequence is 14 residues long. Trimming cost V 6 bases and J 4 bases; bases outside gene matches: 7. The CDR3 DNA reads TGTGCCAGCAGCCCAGGGGGCCAGGGCTATGGCTACACCTTC. This translates into CASSPGGQGYGYTF.

This clone was recorded a few times. The chain uses TRBV5-4 and TRBJ1-1; D remains unclear. CDR3 length equals 14 residues. CDR1 is SGHNT, CDR2 YYREEE, per germline (reference sequence). With 4 bases removed from V and 4 bases from J, the gap between germline ends came to 14 bases. CDR3 coding DNA: TGTGCCAGCAGCGTCCGGGGATCCGGCACTGAAGCTTTCTTT. Protein: CASSVRGSGTEAFF.

The V gene is TRBV9, the J gene TRBJ1-2, with 12 nucleotides matching TRBD1. The CDR3 length is 15 residues. CDR1 and CDR2 from the germline V gene are SGDLS and YYNGEE. Trimming cost V 1 base and J 6 bases; bases outside gene matches: 4. The CDR3 DNA is TGTGCCAGCAGCGTACACGGGACAGGGGGCGATGGCTACACCTTC. It codes for CASSVHGTGGDGYTF.